In its sample, the clone carrying this T cell receptor (beta chain) was seen a few times. Germline V gene sequence: CDR1 SEHNR, CDR2 FQNEAQ (reference sequence). This CDR3 is built from 14 residues. The ends lost 5 bases at V and 7 bases at J; junction bases unmatched: 6. These data belong to a study of T cells in Graves' hyperthyroidism and ophthalmopathy. In patients aged 18 to 65, hyperthyroidism was newly diagnosed, with duration under 2 months. It was uncontrolled infection, other autoimmune disease, pregnancy or lactation that excluded patients. Thyroid ultrasound and orbital computed tomography, with clinical symptoms and serum thyroxine and TRAb, informed diagnoses. Drawn at first hyperthyroidism diagnosis, the blood sample preceded any ophthalmopathy symptoms. Researchers took RNA transcripts and amplified the TCR beta CDR3 regions from them. First-round RT-PCR of the TCR CDR3 relied on the HTBI primer set. MiXCR, run by TCRdb on the multiplex PCR reads, gives a single entry per CDR3 protein. The sample contains 280,000 or so distinct CDR3 sequences, roughly 15% of which appear only once.

The chain recombines TRBV7-9 with TRBJ1-5; 9 bases map to TRBD1. This TCR came from a woman aged 45-65 years with Graves' hyperthyroidism that later progressed to Graves' ophthalmopathy. Sequencing input: blood. The CDR3: CASSLQGAEQPQHF. CDR3 in DNA: TGTGCCAGCAGCCTACAGGGGGCTGAGCAGCCCCAGCATTTT.